These 9 T cell receptor beta chains came from one sample sequenced in a study of shared clonotypes between healthy human individuals (dated by TCRdb to 2020 to 2022). Preparation of the library involved the immunoSEQ multiplex PCR assay. As stored in TCRdb, this immuneACCESS dataset retains in-frame rearrangements with V and J assigned. A fraction of the clones does not appear; measured against another copy, unresolved V genes explain less than half of the discrepancy, and the remainder lacks a known reason. The sample yields around 1.4 million clones; 97% to 99% were counted once. The ten largest clones capture around 0.38% of the sample. Input material: naive CD4+ T cells sorted from blood. The cell subset or site label, as the study defines it: CD45RA+ positively selected. The receptor source for this set is a man aged 25 to 40 in good health.

The V call is TRBV9, the J call TRBJ2-4; D remains ambiguous. Trimming took 4 bases from V and 13 from J, leaving 27 bases between them. The CDR3 has 16 residues. In germline, CDR1 is SGDLS, CDR2 YYNGEE. CDR3 residues: CASSLGGNSRPHQQYF. CDR3 DNA sequence: TGTGCCAGCAGCCTCGGTGGAAACTCCCGCCCTCACCAACAGTACTTC.

The CDR3 here is CASSIGLAAITDTQYF. CDR3 DNA: TGTGCCAGTAGTATAGGGCTAGCGGCGATCACAGATACGCAGTATTTT. The chain has TRBV19 and TRBJ2-3; 7 bases agree with TRBD2. Germline-derived CDR1 and CDR2 are LNHDA and SQIVND (reference sequence). The CDR3 runs to 16 residues. V lost 1 base and J lost 2; bases outside the gene matches: 6.

V gene TRBV7-8 combines with J gene TRBJ1-4; D possibly corresponds to TRBD1 (5 bases). The CDR3 spans 15 residues. V shed 5 bases and J shed 7 bases, with 17 bases lying between them. Per germline, CDR1 SGHVS and CDR2 FQNEAQ. CDR3 region: CASSRKRWGSEKLFF. In nucleotides, the CDR3 is TGTGCCAGCAGCCGGAAAAGGTGGGGGAGTGAAAAACTGTTTTTT.

The chain uses TRBV5-4 and TRBJ1-2, with a weak D call TRBD1 (5 bases). V was shortened by 4 bases and J by 7 bases, with 14 bases between the two germline ends. This CDR3 contains 13 residues. Germline V lookup: CDR1 SGHNT, CDR2 YYREEE (reference sequence). CDR3 sequence: CASSPQGGGGYTF. In DNA, the CDR3 is TGTGCCAGCAGCCCCCAGGGAGGCGGTGGCTACACCTTC.

The rearrangement uses TRBV28 and TRBJ1-2, with D hard to call. V was cut by 8 bases and J by 3 bases, with 19 bases left in between. CDR1 is MDHEN, CDR2 SYDVKM, per germline. The CDR3 has 15 amino acids. The CDR3 DNA reads TGTGCCAGCGTTACCACAGAATTACGGGACTATGGCTACACCTTC. Protein sequence: CASVTTELRDYGYTF.

The chain joins TRBV7-2 to TRBJ2-1; TRBD1 agrees at 9 bases. J was trimmed by 2 bases and V by 4 bases; bases with no gene match: 3. The CDR3 runs to 15 residues. The germline CDR1 and CDR2 sequences are SGHTA and FQGNSA. CDR3 protein: CASSSDRGPYNEQFF. CDR3 bases: TGTGCCAGCAGCTCGGACAGGGGACCCTACAATGAGCAGTTCTTC.

In its sample, this clone was seen once. CDR3 loop: CASSPPGDRGYTF. In nucleotides, the CDR3 is TGTGCCAGCTCACCACCAGGGGACAGAGGCTACACCTTC. J is TRBJ1-2 and V is TRBV18; 7 bases agree with TRBD1. Germline values: CDR1 KGHSH, CDR2 LQKENI. The CDR3 extends over 13 amino acids. Trimming removed 0 bases from V and 8 bases from J; junction bases left unmatched: 3.

Points on this clone: Other DNA sequences in this specimen translate into the identical CDR3. The chain combines TRBV18 with TRBJ2-7, with TRBD1 matching 9 bases. J was trimmed by 4 bases and V by 2 bases; bases with no gene match: 3. Germline V CDR1 and CDR2: KGHSH, LQKENI. The length of the CDR3 is 14 residues. The CDR3 spells CASSPTTGGYEQYF. The DNA for the CDR3 is TGTGCCAGCTCACCAACGACAGGGGGGTACGAGCAGTACTTC.

The chain couples TRBV11-2 to TRBJ2-7; 9 bases map to TRBD2. The CDR3 runs 16 residues. Germline V gives CDR1 SGHAT, CDR2 FQNNGV. V was pared by 0 bases and J by 4 bases, with 7 bases of the junction left unmatched. The CDR3 DNA follows: TGTGCCAGCAGCTTAGAGTCTAGCGGGAACCTATACGAGCAGTACTTC. Protein: CASSLESSGNLYEQYF.